A single sample gave rise to the 32 T cell receptor beta chains below, sequenced in a study of blood T cell repertoires in COVID-19. Assay used: immunoSEQ multiplex PCR; TCRdb lists only in-frame clones, some missing. The table has 100,000 to 150,000 clones, approximately 84% seen once. Sequencing was done on a sample of peripheral blood. The origin of the receptors is a woman aged 80 or older with acute or convalescent COVID-19.

This clone was picked up many times. The rearrangement links TRBV27 to TRBJ1-1; D perhaps matches TRBD1 (6 bases). Trimming pared 4 bases from V and 2 bases from J, leaving 8 bases between. This CDR3 has 13 amino acids. Germline-derived CDR1 and CDR2 are MNHEY and SMNVEV (reference sequence). CDR3 region: CASSSGENTEAFF. CDR3 nucleotides: TGTGCCAGCAGTTCAGGGGAAAACACTGAAGCTTTCTTT.

This chain links TRBV19 with TRBJ2-5, with 12 nucleotides matching TRBD1. V lost 4 bases and J lost 7; bases outside the gene matches: 13. Germline V gene lookup returns CDR1 LNHDA and CDR2 SQIVND (reference sequence). The CDR3 is 17 residues long. The CDR3 loop is CASSKGGTGGPKGTQYF. In nucleotides, the CDR3 is TGTGCCAGTAGTAAGGGAGGGACAGGGGGCCCCAAAGGGACCCAGTACTTC.

This CDR3 is CASGAGVTDTQYF. The CDR3 DNA is TGTGCCAGCGGGGCAGGAGTCACAGATACGCAGTATTTT. The rearrangement links TRBV6-5 to TRBJ2-3, with TRBD1 as a possible D gene (5 bases). Germline CDR1 reads MNHEY; CDR2 reads SVGAGI. The V end was cut by 8 bases, the J end by 2 bases, with 11 bases between. The CDR3 covers 13 residues.

The chain is built from TRBV2 and TRBJ1-2; tentatively, D is TRBD1 (6 bases). Trimming pared 9 bases from V and 0 bases from J, leaving 11 bases between. CDR3 length: 13 residues. Looked up from germline, CDR1 is SNHLY and CDR2 is FYNNEI. CDR3 protein: CARRDTSNYGYTF. In DNA form, the CDR3 reads TGTGCCAGACGGGACACGTCTAACTATGGCTACACCTTC.

V gene TRBV6-5 combines with J gene TRBJ2-5; D remains unclear. V lost 5 bases and J lost 5, with 12 bases in between. CDR3 length: 13 residues. CDR1 is MNHEY and CDR2 is SVGAGI in the germline V gene. Written as DNA, the CDR3 is TGTGCCAGCAGTACTCCCCCTAGGGAGACCCAGTACTTC. It encodes CASSTPPRETQYF.

The chain employs TRBV19 and TRBJ2-7; D unclear. The germline V gene has CDR1 LNHDA and CDR2 SQIVND (reference sequence). CDR3 length: 13 amino acids. V shed 3 bases and J shed 4 bases, with 10 bases lying between them. The CDR3 nucleotides are TGTGCCAGTAGTATTCATGTAGAGTACGAGCAGTACTTC. This translates into CASSIHVEYEQYF.

The V and J genes are TRBV4-3 and TRBJ2-2; perhaps TRBD2 as D (6 bases). V was pared by 6 bases and J by 5 bases, with 13 bases between. There are 14 residues in the CDR3. Germline CDR1 reads LGHNA; CDR2 reads YSLEER. The CDR3: CASRPSRGTGELFF. In DNA, the CDR3 is TGCGCCAGCAGACCTAGCCGGGGGACCGGGGAGCTGTTTTTT.

The J gene is TRBJ2-5, the V gene TRBV27; 10 nucleotides line up with TRBD2. CDR1 MNHEY and CDR2 SMNVEV come from the germline V gene (reference sequence). CDR3 length: 15 amino acids. J was trimmed by 1 base and V by 4 bases; bases with no gene match: 3. CDR3 residues: CASSSLAGAQETQYF. The CDR3, as DNA: TGTGCCAGCAGTTCTCTAGCGGGGGCCCAAGAGACCCAGTACTTC.

This clone occurred a few times. The chain carries TRBV9 and TRBJ2-7; TRBD1 is a possible D gene (6 bases). The CDR3 is 14 amino acids. V lost 2 bases, J lost 5 bases, and 14 bases lay in between. Germline lookup yields CDR1 SGDLS and CDR2 YYNGEE. The CDR3 region is CASSVTGLIDEQYF. The CDR3 DNA follows: TGTGCCAGCAGCGTGACAGGCCTCATCGACGAGCAGTACTTC.

The chain links TRBV29-1 to TRBJ2-7, with D possibly matching TRBD2 (6 bases). The V end was cut by 5 bases, the J end by 3 bases, with 20 bases between. Germline-derived CDR1 and CDR2 are SQVTM and ANQGSEA. The CDR3 has 15 amino acids. CDR3 DNA sequence: TGCAGCGTTTGGTTTTCGGGGGAAGGGAACTACGAGCAGTACTTC. The encoded protein is CSVWFSGEGNYEQYF.

The chain has TRBV7-6 and TRBJ2-7; 10 positions agree with TRBD2. The V gene end was trimmed by 6 bases and the J gene end by 0 bases; junction bases not matched to a gene: 5. Germline V gene data show CDR1 as SGHVS and CDR2 as FNYEAQ. This CDR3 spans 15 amino acids. The CDR3 sequence is CASRLTSGNSYEQYF. CDR3 nucleotide sequence: TGTGCCAGCAGACTCACTAGCGGGAACTCCTACGAGCAGTACTTC.

This chain connects TRBV2 to TRBJ1-5; D might be TRBD1 (5 bases). Trimming took off 3 bases at V and 0 bases at J, with 9 bases between the two ends. The germline V gene has CDR1 SNHLY and CDR2 FYNNEI. The CDR3 spans 15 residues. CDR3 sequence reads: CASSEGGYSNQPQHF. For the CDR3, the DNA is TGTGCCAGCAGTGAGGGGGGGTATAGCAATCAGCCCCAGCATTTT.

The rearrangement links TRBV29-1 to TRBJ1-1; 9 positions agree with TRBD1. Germline-derived CDR1 and CDR2 are SQVTM and ANQGSEA. V was clipped by 6 bases and J by 3 bases; unmatched bases: 2. The CDR3 length is 12 residues. In nucleotides, the CDR3 is TGCAGCGTGAGACAGGGGGACACTGAAGCTTTCTTT. Translation gives CSVRQGDTEAFF.

The chain couples TRBV11-2 to TRBJ2-3; 14 positions match TRBD2. V was clipped by 0 bases and J by 6 bases; unmatched bases: 8. This CDR3 region has 18 residues. Looked up from germline, CDR1 is SGHAT and CDR2 is FQNNGV. In DNA form, the CDR3 reads TGTGCCAGCAGCTTAGATAGGGGACTAGCGGGGGTGGTTGATACGCAGTATTTT. It encodes CASSLDRGLAGVVDTQYF.

This clone has only a few counts. The chain carries TRBV20-1 and TRBJ1-4, with D perhaps matching TRBD1 (5 bases). Per the germline V gene, CDR1 is DFQATT and CDR2 is SNEGSKA (reference sequence). Trimming took off 3 bases at V and 6 bases at J, with 14 bases between the two ends. This CDR3 comprises 14 residues. The CDR3 is CSASPPQGHEKLFF. CDR3 DNA sequence: TGCAGTGCTAGTCCCCCCCAGGGCCATGAAAAACTGTTTTTT.

This clone was seen only once. This chain joins TRBV29-1 and TRBJ1-2, with 8 positions matching TRBD1. V trimming: 7 bases; J trimming: 5 bases; junction bases outside the gene matches: 9. Germline assignment: CDR1 SQVTM and CDR2 ANQGSEA. The CDR3 loop spans 13 amino acids. This CDR3 is CSARTGLGYGYTF. The DNA for the CDR3 is TGCAGCGCCAGGACAGGGCTAGGGTATGGCTACACCTTC.

This chain joins TRBV10-2 and TRBJ1-1; a weak D match, TRBD1 (5 bases). The CDR3 covers 13 residues. Germline V lookup: CDR1 WSHSY, CDR2 SAAADI. Trimming shortened V by 2 bases and J by 5 bases, and 9 bases separated the two germline ends. The CDR3: CASSEIRGTEAFF. CDR3 coding DNA: TGCGCCAGCAGTGAGATCCGGGGGACTGAAGCTTTCTTT.

The gene calls are TRBV20-1 and TRBJ2-4, with 8 bases identical to TRBD2. The V gene end was trimmed by 3 bases and the J gene end by 1 base; junction bases not matched to a gene: 14. The CDR3 length is 18 residues. Germline V gives CDR1 DFQATT, CDR2 SNEGSKA (reference sequence). The CDR3, as DNA: TGCAGTGCTAGTGTAGCGGGAACCGGAAATACGGCCAAAAACATTCAGTACTTC. Amino acid sequence: CSASVAGTGNTAKNIQYF.

The chain has TRBV19 and TRBJ2-7, with a possible D match to TRBD1 (6 bases). Germline V gene data show CDR1 as LNHDA and CDR2 as SQIVND (reference sequence). CDR3 length: 13 amino acids. Trimming removed 3 bases from V and 3 bases from J, with 9 bases in between. The CDR3 DNA is TGTGCCAGTAGTATCCAGGGGATCTACGAGCAGTACTTC. This codes for CASSIQGIYEQYF.

The V and J genes are TRBV3-1 (or the pseudogene TRBV3-2) and TRBJ1-1; possible D gene TRBD1, 6 bases. Deletions cut 5 bases from V and 4 bases from J, with 14 bases between. The CDR3 sequence is 14 residues long. Germline V CDR1 and CDR2: LGHDT, YNNKEL (reference sequence). The CDR3 coding sequence is TGTGCCAGCAGCAACAGGGAGGGAAGCACTGAAGCTTTCTTT. Translating it yields CASSNREGSTEAFF.

Comments on this clone: The sample contains more than one DNA sequence encoding this CDR3. This chain links TRBV3-1 (or the pseudogene TRBV3-2) with TRBJ1-2; possibly TRBD1 for D (5 bases). Trimming removed 0 bases from V and 6 bases from J, with 11 bases in between. The CDR3 is 14 amino acids. Germline CDR1 LGHDT, CDR2 YNNKEL (reference sequence). The DNA of the CDR3 is TGTGCCAGCAGCCAAGACAGGGTTCCTCATGGCTACACCTTC. Its translation is CASSQDRVPHGYTF.

V usage is TRBV4-3 and J usage is TRBJ1-6; tentatively, D is TRBD1 (5 bases). The CDR3 extends over 16 amino acids. Deletions cut 0 bases from V and 9 bases from J, with 15 bases between. Germline V CDR1 and CDR2: LGHNA, YSLEER. The CDR3 DNA reads as TGCGCCAGCAGCCAAGAACCAGGGTATAGCCTTTCACCCCTCCACTTT. Residues: CASSQEPGYSLSPLHF.

With respect to this clone: At the DNA level, this CDR3 is encoded by other sequences in the same sample as well. The chain employs TRBV11-2 and TRBJ2-5; 8 nucleotides line up with TRBD2. The germline gives CDR1 SGHAT, CDR2 FQNNGV. This CDR3 spans 16 amino acids. The ends lost 1 base at V and 2 bases at J; junction bases unmatched: 6. The CDR3 DNA reads as TGTGCCAGCAGCTTAGCGGGAGGGATTGGGCAAGAGACCCAGTACTTC. This gives the protein CASSLAGGIGQETQYF.

This chain joins TRBV7-2 and TRBJ2-1; possibly TRBD2 for D (7 bases). V was pared by 11 bases and J by 7 bases, with 15 bases between. The germline gives CDR1 SGHTA, CDR2 FQGNSA. This CDR3 spans 12 amino acids. The DNA for the CDR3 is TGTGCCCTCGGGGGGCCTTTGAATGAGCAGTTCTTC. This gives the protein CALGGPLNEQFF.

The chain uses TRBV5-1 and TRBJ1-1; D not resolved. The germline CDR1 and CDR2 sequences are SGHRS and YFSETQ. CDR3 size: 15 residues. Trimming cost V 1 base and J 0 bases, with 10 bases left between them. In nucleotides, the CDR3 is TGCGCCAGCAGCTTGAGTTCAGGATTGAACACTGAAGCTTTCTTT. Translated, it gives CASSLSSGLNTEAFF.

J is TRBJ2-7 and V is TRBV6-5; 8 nucleotides agree with TRBD2. The CDR3 runs 15 residues. J was trimmed by 2 bases and V by 6 bases; bases with no gene match: 9. Germline lookup yields CDR1 MNHEY and CDR2 SVGAGI. The CDR3 DNA sequence: TGTGCCAGCAGACCGGTAGCGGGACTTACCTACGAGCAGTACTTC. Amino acid sequence: CASRPVAGLTYEQYF.

The chain couples TRBV9 to TRBJ1-1; perhaps TRBD1 as D (6 bases). Between the trimmed V and J ends, which lost 3 bases and 2 bases, there was a span of 11 bases. Germline-derived CDR1 and CDR2 are SGDLS and YYNGEE. This CDR3 region has 14 residues. CDR3 region: CASSGQARNTEAFF. The CDR3 DNA sequence: TGTGCCAGCAGCGGACAGGCCCGCAACACTGAAGCTTTCTTT.

The chain recombines TRBV7-8 with TRBJ1-5; no definite D call. CDR3 length: 16 amino acids. The ends were cut back, 1 base at V and 7 bases at J, with 17 bases in the middle. Germline V gives CDR1 SGHVS, CDR2 FQNEAQ. The CDR3 region is CASSLVGPGGWQPQHF. The CDR3, as DNA: TGTGCCAGCAGCTTAGTAGGGCCGGGCGGGTGGCAGCCCCAGCATTTT.

The genes are TRBV19 and TRBJ1-1; a weak D match, TRBD1 (5 bases). V was pared by 3 bases and J by 7 bases, with 21 bases between. This CDR3 has 16 residues. Germline CDR1 reads LNHDA; CDR2 reads SQIVND (reference sequence). CDR3 sequence: CASSILDYGAGGEAFF. The CDR3, as DNA: TGTGCCAGTAGTATTCTGGACTATGGGGCAGGTGGTGAAGCTTTCTTT.

This clone was detected only once. This chain links TRBV29-1 with TRBJ1-1; D might be TRBD1 (5 bases). Germline CDR1 and CDR2: SQVTM and ANQGSEA. V was cut by 7 bases and J by 1 base, with 10 bases left in between. The CDR3 consists of 12 residues. This CDR3 reads CSATDKNTEAFF. In nucleotides, the CDR3 is TGCAGCGCCACGGACAAGAACACTGAAGCTTTCTTT.

This chain links TRBV5-1 with TRBJ1-3, with D unresolved. Germline CDR1 and CDR2: SGHRS and YFSETQ. The CDR3 is made up of 14 amino acids. Trimming left V 0 bases short and J 4 bases short, with 8 bases between. The CDR3: CASSLEHLGNTIYF. In DNA form, the CDR3 reads TGCGCCAGCAGCTTGGAGCATCTCGGAAACACCATATATTTT.

The J gene is TRBJ1-2, the V gene TRBV10-2; D ambiguous. With 7 bases removed from V and 0 bases from J, the gap between germline ends came to 15 bases. The CDR3 runs to 15 residues. Germline assignment: CDR1 WSHSY and CDR2 SAAADI. Here the CDR3 DNA reads TGCGCCAGCACTATGGAGGGCTACTCTAACTATGGCTACACCTTC. Translated: CASTMEGYSNYGYTF.